This TCR beta chain derives from a study of shared clonotypes between healthy human individuals. Some clones are missing from TCRdb's copy, which holds only in-frame ones; the method was immunoSEQ multiplex PCR. Of approximately 2.5 million clones detected, 93% appear once; the ten largest clones hold more than 0.35%. Between the trimmed V and J ends, which lost 5 bases and 5 bases, there was a span of 12 bases. CDR1 SGHTA and CDR2 FQGTGA come from the germline V gene. CDR3 size: 13 residues. Splitting the CD4+ cells yielded a CD45RA+ naive subset and a CD45RA-negative memory subset. Comment on this clone: Antigen specificity is unknown.

Points from the study as a whole: Relative to their counterparts shared across all four donors, non-shared clonotypes exhibited diminished generation probabilities. Sorted-subset sequencing was shown by rarefaction to be incomplete despite large depth.

The chain carries TRBV7-3 and TRBJ2-5; D possibly matches TRBD1 or TRBD2 (6 bases each). The sequence was obtained from a man younger than 35 in good health. Some clones in this sample may be carry-over from other donors' samples. Material: naive CD4+ T cells from PBMCs. The subset was: CD45RA+ positively selected. CDR3 coding DNA: TGTGCCAGCAGCAGGGACGGGGGCGAGACCCAGTACTTC. Translating gives CASSRDGGETQYF.